The clone carrying this T cell receptor beta chain has more than one count but fewer than ten. Its antigen is currently unknown. These data belong to a study of T cells after yellow fever vaccination. Across the study: In the case of low-cell-number fractions, SMART-Seq v4 Ultra Low Input was used for preparation. Points from the study as a whole: Contaminants from the bulk population, in the form of abundant clonotypes, could be found in FACS-sorted repertoires.

V shed 5 bases and J shed 8 bases, with 15 bases lying between them. The CDR3 spans 14 residues. CDR1 and CDR2 (germline): LNHDA, SQIVND (reference sequence). TCRdb independently ran MiXCR on the 5' RACE reads; one entry per CDR3 protein. The table lists fewer than 450,000 distinct CDR3 sequences, 3% to 4.5% of them singletons. This chain uses TRBV19 with TRBJ1-4; D gene unclear. The receptor was isolated from a man aged 18 to 29 who received the YFV17D yellow fever vaccine. Sequencing used PBMCs, obtained 5 days after the yellow fever booster vaccination. CDR3 nucleotides: TGTGCCAGTAGTTCGTCTTGGGTGCCCGAAAAACTGTTTTTT. Protein product: CASSSSWVPEKLFF. The full variable domain, rest sourced from reference TRBV19 and TRBJ1-4, is DGGITQSPKYLFRKEGQNVTLSCEQNLNHDAMYWYRQDPGQGLRLIYYSQIVNDFQKGDIAEGYSVSREKKESFPLTVTSAQKNPTAFYLCASSSSWVPEKLFFGSGTQLSVL.